This T cell receptor (beta chain) was identified during a study of regulatory T cells in long-lasting Graves disease (dated by TCRdb to the early 2020s). Background on the whole study: Patients with newly diagnosed Graves' disease had been on antithyroid drugs for under 3 months. Patients with persistent Graves' disease were compared with patients with newly diagnosed Graves' disease using TCR sequencing and RNA sequencing of peripheral blood. A total of about 33 samples underwent TCR sequencing: some 13 from persistent and about 20 from newly diagnosed Graves' disease patients. The study took place in China and was registered as a clinical trial.

The library was prepared using multiplex PCR. Sequencing relied on an Illumina HiSeq 4000. CDR3 regions were amplified by Arm-PCR with iRepertoire HTBI primers to construct TCR beta libraries. Before sequencing, the PCR products went through gel purification. From the authors' description of their analysis: Gene usage analysis of CDR3 amino acid clonotypes used the 62 TRBV and more than 13 TRBJ segments found across samples. Filtered high-quality paired reads were merged into contigs using COPE and FqMerger. BLAST was used to align contigs to the IMGT TRBV, TRBD and TRBJ reference genes, and CDR3 was defined following IMGT. Highly expanded clones were defined as clonotypes with a frequency above 0.1%. Repertoire diversity was measured by Shannon entropy, and V-J evenness by the Gini coefficient. Clonotypes shared by more than one individual were considered public. TCRdb reworked the public reads: Q25 trimming with fastp, MiXCR clone assembly, productive beta chains retained. Each record represents a unique CDR3 protein, reported with the most common genes and DNA among its rows. TCRdb assigned the V and J calls; the authors' analysis was not used. The sample has about 400,000 distinct CDR3 sequences on record, 15% to 20% of them singletons. 20% of the sample is held by the ten biggest clonotypes.

This clonotype occurred many times. The antigen it recognizes is unknown. Given a much more abundant clone one base away, this may be a read error. The intended sense of this specimen's time point label: newly diagnosed GD, antithyroid drugs for less than 3 months. For both TCR sequencing and RNA sequencing, RNA was extracted from PBMCs using TRIzol. The diagnosis of Graves' disease followed American Thyroid Association guidelines. Recruitment of patients was carried out at an endocrinology department in Xi'an, China. Each patient gave about 8.1 milliliters of peripheral blood, collected in an EDTA anticoagulant tube. Ficoll Paque Plus density gradient separation was used to isolate PBMCs, and no additional T cell sorting was done. RNA quality was checked with an Agilent 2100 Bioanalyzer and agarose gel, and concentration with a NanoDrop 2000. The CDR3 holds 14 amino acids from the cysteine to the phenylalanine. Only the CDR3 DNA stays, 42 bases, in frame from base 1. Deletion took 3 bases off V and 1 base off J, with a span of 9 bases between the germline ends.

Beyond this particular receptor, the publication reports: Sequencing and analysis were restricted to the TCR beta chain. The authors acknowledged the small sample size as a limitation that may reduce accuracy. Because the primary lesion, thyroid tissue, could not be accessed, the study looked at peripheral blood alone. Lower TCR Shannon entropy and fewer highly expanded clones were observed in persistent Graves' disease patients than in newly diagnosed patients, which suggested clonal expansion. Persistent disease showed preferential use of TRBV28, TRBJ1-2 and TRBJ2-5, whereas newly diagnosed disease favored TRBV20-1 and TRBJ2-1. A larger number of public clonotypes was shared among persistent patients (fewer than 3,000) than among newly diagnosed patients (roughly 930).

This same sample was also taken into another study, of T cells in Graves' hyperthyroidism and ophthalmopathy. The second study's authors report: A patient counted as having stable Graves' hyperthyroidism if no progression to ophthalmopathy occurred over 18 months of follow-up. Hyperthyroidism patients were aged 18 to 65 years and newly diagnosed, with disease duration of less than 2 months. Patients with uncontrolled infections, other autoimmune diseases, pregnancy or lactation were excluded. Clinical symptoms, serum thyroxine and TRAb, thyroid ultrasound, and orbital computed tomography formed the basis for the diagnoses. For the first round of RT-PCR on the TCR CDR3, the HTBI primer set was used together with the Qiagen OneStep RT-PCR kit. Most expanded thyroid clonotypes (frequency above 0.001) were also detected in blood, a finding suggesting that blood repertoires may reflect thyroid immune responses. A 13 V-J signature model separated ophthalmopathy from stable hyperthyroidism, with approximately 87% sensitivity and about 81% specificity in cross-validation and 80%/75% in testing. In validation, the model predicted progression to ophthalmopathy with approximately 69% sensitivity and less than 80% specificity, a median of 6.5 months before onset. A discovery cohort of around 100 patients, 43 with Graves' ophthalmopathy and about 58 with stable Graves' hyperthyroidism, was used to find distinguishing TCR V-J signatures. An independent validation cohort of 18 to 20 hyperthyroidism patients and 17 patients who later progressed to ophthalmopathy tested prospective prediction of ophthalmopathy. The roughly 90 discovery patients were divided at random into training and test sets in a 7:3 ratio. In addition, the study compared T-cell repertoires in thyroid tissue and in blood from about 6 Graves' hyperthyroidism patients. Following sampling, methimazole starting at 30 mg daily was given to hyperthyroidism patients, and high-dose intravenous methylprednisolone was given to ophthalmopathy patients. A second multiplex PCR round built the libraries, followed by size selection and purification. The libraries were sequenced on an Illumina HiSeq2000 using paired-end 100 bp reads. SOAPnuke was used to process the raw data, removing reads that contained adapters or uncalled bases, had a mean Phred below 15, or lacked an exact match to the constant primer or identifier. High-quality paired reads were merged with COPE v1.2.5, and unique nucleotide sequences were defined as clonotypes. MiTCR v1.1 was used to align the clonotypes against IMGT TRBV, TRBD and TRBJ reference segments. Analysis was restricted to V-J combinations with a frequency above 0.0001, which covered 99.2% of repertoires. The TCS score was defined as the ratio of F50 (clonal expansion) to E x V (chaos), calculated using BLOSUM62-based TCRdist between CDR3 peptides within each V-J. Welch's t-statistics and random forest reduced roughly 540 V-J features to some 14, which were used in a naive Bayes classifier (R e1071). No statistical method was used to fix the sample size in advance, and group allocation was not hidden from the investigators. The paper describes TCR Vbeta CDR3 sequencing of roughly 130 peripheral blood samples, made up of approximately 40 ophthalmopathy patients, 70 to 80 hyperthyroidism patients and 17 progressor patients.

The sequencing used peripheral blood mononuclear cells (PBMCs), collected at new diagnosis, from a patient treated with antithyroid drugs. The sequence joins TRBV12-3 or TRBV12-4 to TRBJ1-1, with the D segment identity uncertain. The TCR originated in a woman aged 18-29 years with Graves disease. Donor details come from another sample of the same person, matched by shared clones. This receptor carries the CDR3 CASSFRQKNTEAFF. The base sequence is TGTGCCAGCAGTTTCAGGCAAAAGAACACTGAAGCTTTCTTT.